This record looks at one TCR beta chain sequence and its context. In the original analysis: Estimation of nucleated cell counts was performed using reference gene primer amplification. Method: immunoSEQ multiplex PCR; TCRdb's copy keeps in-frame clones and lacks some. Clone size and V and J calls were adopted from that table, with D and trimming inferred from the DNA. The sample carries about 190,000 clones, over 75% recorded once. These data originate in a study of blood T cell repertoires in COVID-19. Germline V gene lookup returns CDR1 SGHTA and CDR2 FQGNSA. This CDR3 spans 14 amino acids. V was pared by 1 base and J by 4 bases, with 11 bases between.

The chain carries TRBV7-2 and TRBJ2-7; the D gene is possibly TRBD1 (5 bases). Sequencing used peripheral blood. The sequence was collected from a woman older than 75 with active or convalescent COVID-19. This CDR3 is CASSLGPGLYEQYF. The CDR3 DNA reads as TGTGCCAGCAGCTTAGGGCCAGGGCTATACGAGCAGTACTTC.